Listed here are 14 T cell receptor beta chains from one sample, sequenced in a study of blood T cells in healthy people across ages. Combining a sample-barcoded 5' primer with a J-beta primer mix, a second PCR ran for roughly 6 to 12 cycles. TCRdb reprocessed the 5' RACE reads with MiXCR, giving one entry per CDR3 protein. The table lists 870,000 or so distinct CDR3 sequences, 25% to 30% of them singletons. The specimen sequenced was blood. These receptors were collected from a woman older than 75 in good health.

This clonotype was picked up many times. The CDR3 region is CASRGSGNNSPLHF. As DNA, the CDR3 is TGTGCCAGCAGAGGGAGCGGAAATAATTCACCCCTCCACTTT. The V gene is TRBV7-2, the J gene TRBJ1-6; the D is unclear. The CDR3 covers 14 residues. With 6 bases removed from V and 5 bases from J, the gap between germline ends came to 11 bases. Germline CDR1 and CDR2: SGHTA and FQGNSA.

This clonotype came up many times. The chain has TRBV12-3 or TRBV12-4 and TRBJ1-2; D is ambiguous. With 3 bases removed from V and 1 base from J, the gap between germline ends came to 15 bases. This CDR3 has 16 amino acids. Here the CDR3 reads CASSFRHSRNNYGYTF. The DNA for the CDR3 is TGTGCCAGCAGTTTCCGACACAGCAGAAATAACTATGGCTACACCTTC.

This clonotype occurred many times. The J gene is TRBJ2-5, the V gene TRBV14, with TRBD2 matching over 12 bases. With 1 base clipped from V and 5 bases from J, the junction kept 8 bases outside the gene matches. The germline CDR1 and CDR2 sequences are SGHDN and FVKESK. This CDR3 contains 17 residues. CDR3 coding DNA: TGTGCCAGCAGCCAAGTCCGACTAGCGGGGGTGTGGGAGACCCAGTACTTC. This gives the protein CASSQVRLAGVWETQYF.

A word on this clonotype: A read error may be the cause here, since a much bigger clone is one base away. The J gene is TRBJ2-3, the V gene TRBV7-2; no reliable D call. The germline V gene encodes CDR1 SGHTA and CDR2 FQGNSA. The CDR3 extends over 15 amino acids. The CDR3 coding sequence is TGTGTCAGCAGCTCTCGGCGGAAGAGCACAGATACGCAGTATTTT. It translates to CVSSSRRKSTDTQYF.

Many counts were recorded for this clonotype. The V call is TRBV6-2 or TRBV6-3, the J call TRBJ2-1; a weak D match, TRBD2 (5 bases). CDR1 MNHEY and CDR2 SVGEGT come from the germline V gene. V was shortened by 2 bases and J by 3 bases, with 5 bases between the two germline ends. The CDR3 extends over 13 amino acids. CDR3 bases: TGTGCCAGCAGTTACGACTACTACAATGAGCAGTTCTTC. This translates into CASSYDYYNEQFF.

The rearrangement joins TRBV28 to TRBJ2-3, with 10 bases fitting TRBD1. The CDR3 runs to 17 residues. CDR1 is MDHEN, CDR2 SYDVKM, per germline. The J segment lost 8 bases and the V segment lost 6 bases, leaving 17 bases of the junction unmatched. CDR3 protein: CASRTGTGEKFIATQYF. The CDR3 DNA sequence: TGTGCCAGCAGAACCGGGACAGGGGAAAAATTTATCGCTACGCAGTATTTT.

This clonotype has at least ten counts. The chain combines TRBV12-3 or TRBV12-4 with TRBJ2-6; D ambiguous. The germline V and J ends were trimmed by 5 bases and 4 bases, with 9 bases remaining between them. There are 14 residues in the CDR3. This chain's CDR3 is CASSIGLGANVLTF. CDR3 in DNA: TGTGCCAGCAGTATAGGGCTGGGGGCCAACGTCCTGACTTTC.

This clonotype was seen a few times. This may be a read error, as it is one base from a much larger clone. It is unclear where the CDR3 begins or ends on the DNA, so no DNA is shown, and the CDR3 is as TCRdb lists it. CDR3 loop: CASTWGTGANVRTF. The V call is TRBV7-2, the J call TRBJ2-6; the D call of TRBD1 is as the table states it, not checked on the DNA. Germline lookup yields CDR1 SGHTA and CDR2 FQGNSA. The CDR3 contains 14 residues when both ends are counted.

This clonotype has ten or more counts. The chain combines TRBV20-1 with TRBJ1-1, with D hard to call. V was pared by 3 bases and J by 1 base, with 6 bases between. The CDR3 sequence is 12 residues long. From germline, CDR1 is DFQATT and CDR2 SNEGSKA (reference sequence). The CDR3 region is CSARSGNTEAFF. The DNA for the CDR3 is TGCAGTGCTAGGAGCGGGAACACTGAAGCTTTCTTT.

This clonotype was observed at least ten times. CDR3 sequence reads: CASGVTSGDVNEQFF. CDR3 sequence (DNA): TGTGCCAGCGGAGTGACTAGCGGGGACGTCAATGAGCAGTTCTTC. The chain couples TRBV7-2 to TRBJ2-1, with 11 bases identical to TRBD2. The CDR3 is 15 residues long. The V segment lost 8 bases and the J segment 6 bases; nucleotides outside the gene matches: 9. Germline CDR1 reads SGHTA; CDR2 reads FQGNSA.

The J gene is TRBJ1-1, the V gene TRBV19; weak D call: TRBD1 (5 bases). The V end was cut by 0 bases, the J end by 4 bases, with 12 bases between. This CDR3 comprises 15 residues. Germline values: CDR1 LNHDA, CDR2 SQIVND (reference sequence). Here the CDR3 DNA reads TGTGCCAGTAGTATAGAGGTGTGGGGCGCCACTGAAGCTTTCTTT. It codes for CASSIEVWGATEAFF.

The genes are TRBV4-3 and TRBJ1-3; D is possibly TRBD1 (6 bases). Trimming removed 0 bases from V and 2 bases from J, with 11 bases in between. CDR1 is LGHNA, CDR2 YSLEER, per germline. CDR3 length equals 16 residues. CDR3 loop: CASSQEEGQAGNTIYF. CDR3 DNA: TGCGCCAGCAGCCAAGAAGAGGGACAAGCTGGAAACACCATATATTTT.

The chain combines TRBV9 with TRBJ2-5, with 7 bases matching TRBD2. The CDR3 extends over 14 amino acids. Germline values: CDR1 SGDLS, CDR2 YYNGEE. After removal of 2 bases from V and 3 bases from J, the junction contained 4 bases not matched to a gene. DNA for the CDR3: TGTGCCAGCAGCGTCAGAAGCGGGGAAGAGACCCAGTACTTC. Protein sequence: CASSVRSGEETQYF.

This clonotype has at least ten counts. The genes are TRBV5-1 and TRBJ2-5; 8 nucleotides align to TRBD2. The junction had 9 bases not matched to a gene; V was cut back by 3 bases and J by 5 bases. CDR1 and CDR2 (germline): SGHRS, YFSETQ. The length of the CDR3 is 15 residues. The CDR3 nucleotides read TGCGCCAGCAGCTCAGCGGGGGCGCGTCCGGAGACCCAGTACTTC. This gives the protein CASSSAGARPETQYF.